The present T cell receptor beta chain was sequenced within a study of beta chain features in type 1 diabetes. Trimming cost V 6 bases and J 4 bases; bases outside gene matches: 3. CDR3 size: 14 residues. CDR1 is SNHLY, CDR2 FYNNEI, per germline. Study-level results: VDJ junctions sequenced from type 1 diabetes patients showed fewer insertions and more deletions. Researchers could not determine here whether HLA type influences TCRB rearrangement. Moderate yet significant TCRB CDR3 shortening was seen in Type 1 diabetes patients in all four CD4+ subsets.

Comment on this clone: What it binds is unknown.

Expressed TCRB transcripts were sequenced, since all the RNA that had been isolated was reverse transcribed. Sequencing was performed with immunoSEQ multiplex PCR; in TCRdb, only in-frame clones are kept and a portion is missing. Of around 45,000 clones listed, approximately 44% were seen once; the top ten hold about 0.13%. This chain links TRBV2 with TRBJ2-7, with 13 bases matching TRBD2. Material for sequencing was stem cell memory CD4+ T cells from blood. This TCR derives from a man aged 30 to 39 with type 1 diabetes. The CDR3 is CASSRLAGGYEQYF. Here the CDR3 DNA reads TGTGCCAGCAGCCGACTAGCGGGAGGTTACGAGCAGTACTTC.